The 5 T cell receptor beta chains below were found in one sample sequenced in a study of cytomegalovirus exposure and HLA in healthy donors (dated by TCRdb to about 2017). Preparation of the library involved the immunoSEQ multiplex PCR assay. For the multiplex PCR, a mixture combining 60 forward primers for TCR Vbeta segments and 13 reverse primers for TCR Jbeta segments was used. TCRdb took over this immuneACCESS table, retaining in-frame rearrangements with V and J assigned. Such tables are incomplete; in checked studies, under half of the missing clones stem from an unresolved V gene, and the remainder is unexplained. For this sample the table gives around 120,000 clones, of which roughly 69% were detected only once. More than 8% of the sample is held by the ten biggest clonotypes. Sequenced sample: PBMCs. Receptors originate from a woman aged 35 to 49 in good health and CMV-seropositive.

This clone has a handful of counts. The V and J genes are TRBV4-3 and TRBJ1-1, with 8 bases aligning to TRBD1. J gave up 5 bases and V 4 bases, and 3 bases lay outside the gene matches. Germline CDR1 reads LGHNA; CDR2 reads YSLEER. The CDR3 spans 13 residues. In nucleotides, the CDR3 is TGCGCCAGCAGCCGGACAGGGCAGACTGAAGCTTTCTTT. It is translated as CASSRTGQTEAFF.

The rearrangement joins TRBV6-5 to TRBJ2-1, with TRBD1 identical over 7 bases. This CDR3 has 15 residues. Germline V gene sequence: CDR1 MNHEY, CDR2 SVGAGI. V trimming: 5 bases; J trimming: 5 bases; junction bases outside the gene matches: 9. In DNA, the CDR3 is TGTGCCAGCAGTAGCGCAGGGGGTAAGGACAATGAGCAGTTCTTC. Residues: CASSSAGGKDNEQFF.

This chain uses TRBV10-3 with TRBJ2-5; no definite D call. The tail of the sequence fits TRBJ2-7 better, so the J call may be wrong. The germline V gene has CDR1 ENHRY and CDR2 SYGVKD. CDR3 length: 11 residues. CDR3 coding DNA: TGTGCCATCAGTGAGTTCTACGAGCAGTACTTC. Its protein is CAISEFYEQYF.

This chain uses TRBV2 with TRBJ2-5, with 8 positions matching TRBD2. The V gene end was trimmed by 5 bases and the J gene end by 6 bases; junction bases not matched to a gene: 2. CDR1 is SNHLY, CDR2 FYNNEI, per germline. The CDR3 has 12 amino acids. CDR3 region: CASSPSGQTQYF. CDR3 bases: TGTGCCAGCAGTCCTAGCGGGCAGACCCAGTACTTC.

This clone was detected only a few times. The CDR3 loop reads CASRDRGPDTEAFF. Here the CDR3 DNA reads TGTGCCAGCAGGGACAGGGGGCCGGACACTGAAGCTTTCTTT. V usage is TRBV27 and J usage is TRBJ1-1, with TRBD1 matching over 11 bases. Germline V lookup: CDR1 MNHEY, CDR2 SMNVEV (reference sequence). The CDR3 extends over 14 amino acids. V was pared by 6 bases and J by 3 bases, with 3 bases of the junction left unmatched.